The source of this T cell receptor (beta chain) is a study of blood T cell repertoires in COVID-19. There are 16 residues in the CDR3. With 1 base removed from V and 4 bases from J, the gap between germline ends came to 11 bases. Germline V gives CDR1 LGHDT, CDR2 YNNKEL (reference sequence). This table comes from immunoSEQ multiplex PCR, and its TCRdb copy is limited to in-frame clones, with some not included. The sample has under 200,000 clones; around 85% are singletons. Specimen: peripheral blood. The J gene is TRBJ1-6, the V gene TRBV3-1 (or the pseudogene TRBV3-2), with D tentatively TRBD1 (6 bases). The origin of this receptor is a woman of 80 years or more with acute or convalescent COVID-19. CDR3 DNA sequence: TGTGCCAGCAGCCAAGCGCGGACAGTTTATAATTCACCCCTCCACTTT. Translated, it gives CASSQARTVYNSPLHF.